A single sample is the source of the 14 T cell receptor beta chains below, sequenced in a study of a mutant IDH1 vaccine in newly diagnosed glioma. Sequencing was performed with immunoSEQ multiplex PCR; in TCRdb, only in-frame clones are kept and a portion is missing. The sample has roughly 62,000 clones; about 86% are singletons. Time point described: week 5, during vaccination. Vaccination used 300 ug of mutant IDH1 20-mer peptide per dose, with topical imiquimod. No antigen has been identified for these receptors. The sequencing here drew on PBMCs, taken from a glioma patient whose treatment included an IDH1 peptide vaccine. The receptors were sampled from a woman aged 50 to 60 with glioma.

The rearrangement links TRBV5-8 to TRBJ2-5; D call uncertain. This CDR3 contains 12 residues. Germline CDR1 SGHTS, CDR2 YDEGEE. Trimming left V 0 bases short and J 4 bases short, with 4 bases between. The CDR3 DNA follows: TGTGCCAGCAGCTTGGCCCGAGAGACCCAGTACTTC. Translation: CASSLARETQYF.

The gene calls are TRBV4-1 and TRBJ2-7; no clear D. The CDR3 consists of 15 residues. Trimming took 0 bases from V and 3 from J, leaving 12 bases between them. The germline V gene encodes CDR1 MGHRA and CDR2 YSYEKL. Written as DNA, the CDR3 is TGCGCCAGCAGCCAAGATCAAACCGGTTTCTACGAGCAGTACTTC. Amino acid sequence: CASSQDQTGFYEQYF.

This CDR3 reads CASGTSSYEQYF. CDR3 DNA: TGTGCCAGCGGGACGAGTTCCTACGAGCAGTACTTC. V usage is TRBV2 and J usage is TRBJ2-7; either TRBD1 or TRBD2 may supply D (5 bases each). Between the trimmed V and J ends, which lost 8 bases and 1 base, there was a span of 9 bases. The germline gives CDR1 SNHLY, CDR2 FYNNEI. The CDR3 totals 12 residues.

The rearrangement links TRBV7-3 to TRBJ1-1; the D is unclear. The length of the CDR3 is 14 residues. The V end lost 7 bases, the J end lost 1 base, and 13 bases lay between the germline ends. Germline CDR1 and CDR2: SGHTA and FQGTGA. CDR3 loop: CASKESRENTEAFF. CDR3 nucleotides: TGTGCCAGCAAAGAATCCCGGGAGAACACTGAAGCTTTCTTT.

There are a few counts of this clone. V usage is TRBV29-1 and J usage is TRBJ1-1, with D possibly being TRBD1 (5 bases). Per the germline V gene, CDR1 is SQVTM and CDR2 is ANQGSEA. The CDR3 contains 13 residues. Trimming took off 4 bases at V and 3 bases at J, with 12 bases between the two ends. In nucleotides, the CDR3 is TGCAGCGTTGCGACCAGGGTGGACACTGAAGCTTTCTTT. This translates into CSVATRVDTEAFF.

A note on this clone: The junction departs from germline at one end; a sequencing error may be responsible. The chain recombines TRBV20-1 with TRBJ1-2; D is perhaps TRBD1 (6 bases). Germline CDR1 reads DFQATT; CDR2 reads SNEGSKA (reference sequence). The CDR3 contains 10 residues. The DNA of the CDR3 is TGCAGTGCTAATGGACAGTCTACCCCCTTC. Translated: CSANGQSTPF.

This clone was observed a single time. The chain has TRBV28 and TRBJ1-2; D gene unclear. The CDR3 consists of 14 residues. Germline CDR1 reads MDHEN; CDR2 reads SYDVKM. Trimming removed 6 bases at V and 2 bases at J, with 13 bases between. CDR3 sequence reads: CASSLIDKNYGYTF. DNA of the CDR3: TGTGCCAGCAGCCTAATTGACAAGAACTATGGCTACACCTTC.

The gene calls are TRBV19 and TRBJ1-5; no reliable D call. CDR3 length: 14 amino acids. V lost 1 base to trimming and J lost 5 bases, with 9 bases between them. CDR1 and CDR2 from the germline V gene are LNHDA and SQIVND (reference sequence). CDR3: CASSIVSGDQPQHF. The DNA for the CDR3 is TGTGCCAGTAGTATAGTGTCAGGCGATCAGCCCCAGCATTTT.

J is TRBJ2-2 and V is TRBV7-2; possibly TRBD2 for D (6 bases). V gave up 5 bases and J gave up 5 bases, with 18 bases separating them. The length of the CDR3 is 16 residues. In germline, CDR1 is SGHTA, CDR2 FQGNSA. The CDR3 loop reads CASSPLQGLQTGELFF. In DNA form, the CDR3 reads TGTGCCAGCAGCCCACTCCAGGGACTTCAGACCGGGGAGCTGTTTTTT.

V gene TRBV6-5 combines with J gene TRBJ2-2; 8 nucleotides agree with TRBD2. Per germline, CDR1 MNHEY and CDR2 SVGAGI. The V gene end was trimmed by 7 bases and the J gene end by 5 bases; junction bases not matched to a gene: 6. This CDR3 spans 14 amino acids. CDR3 residues: CASTPGGGTGELFF. CDR3 DNA: TGTGCCAGCACCCCCGGGGGGGGAACCGGGGAGCTGTTTTTT.

This chain links TRBV18 with TRBJ1-6; D possibly corresponds to TRBD1 (5 bases). The CDR3 covers 17 residues. Germline loops: CDR1 KGHSH, CDR2 LQKENI. V shed 0 bases and J shed 1 base, with 10 bases lying between them. The CDR3 sequence: CASSPPQGASYNSPLHF. The CDR3 DNA reads as TGTGCCAGCTCACCACCCCAGGGAGCATCCTATAATTCACCCCTCCACTTT.

The chain's CDR3 is CASSLEGTATGRAQYF. The CDR3 DNA is TGTGCCAGCAGCTTAGAAGGGACAGCGACCGGCCGGGCCCAGTACTTC. V and J are TRBV7-2 and TRBJ2-5; 7 bases align to TRBD1. The CDR3 runs 16 residues. Unmatched junction bases numbered 14, after V lost 1 base and J lost 9 bases. Germline V gene lookup returns CDR1 SGHTA and CDR2 FQGNSA.

V usage is TRBV7-2 and J usage is TRBJ2-2; no firm D call. Between the trimmed V and J ends, which lost 6 bases and 4 bases, there was a span of 18 bases. Germline V gene sequence: CDR1 SGHTA, CDR2 FQGNSA. The CDR3 loop spans 16 amino acids. The CDR3 spells CASSSWTSPATGELFF. In DNA form, the CDR3 reads TGTGCCAGCAGTTCTTGGACCTCCCCCGCCACCGGGGAGCTGTTTTTT.

The J gene is TRBJ1-1, the V gene TRBV28; unclear D gene. The length of the CDR3 is 13 residues. CDR1 and CDR2 from the germline V gene are MDHEN and SYDVKM. V lost 7 bases to trimming and J lost 4 bases, with 13 bases between them. The CDR3 loop reads CASTPELGTEAFF. CDR3 bases: TGTGCCAGCACGCCGGAGCTTGGCACTGAAGCTTTCTTT.